The 2 T cell receptor beta chains in this list originate from one sample, sequenced in a study of T-cell reconstitution after alpha-beta-depleted transplantation in children. Unique molecular identifiers were incorporated into the prepared TCRbeta library. TCRdb redid the calling of the PCR reads with MiXCR, one entry per CDR3 protein. This sample has fewer than 500,000 distinct CDR3 sequences; 43% occur once, and the top ten carry about 30%. The sample in question was PBMCs, obtained before TCRalphabeta/CD19-depleted stem cell transplant. The receptors were sampled from a girl aged 2-10 years with aplastic anemia, due to receive a stem cell transplant.

This clonotype appeared many times. This chain connects TRBV7-2 to TRBJ2-5; perhaps TRBD1 as D (6 bases). The germline V gene has CDR1 SGHTA and CDR2 FQGNSA. There are 13 residues in the CDR3. V was clipped by 8 bases and J by 2 bases, with 12 bases between them. CDR3: CASVPGQQETQYF. The CDR3 DNA sequence: TGTGCCAGCGTACCCGGACAGCAAGAGACCCAGTACTTC.

The J gene is TRBJ2-6, the V gene TRBV28, with 9 bases matching TRBD2. This CDR3 is 19 amino acids long. The trim removed 4 bases at V and 0 bases at J, leaving 10 bases unmatched. Germline CDR1 MDHEN, CDR2 SYDVKM. CDR3 amino acids: CASSSWRGGFSSGANVLTF. As DNA, the CDR3 is TGTGCCAGCAGTTCCTGGCGGGGGGGCTTCTCCTCTGGGGCCAACGTCCTGACTTTC.